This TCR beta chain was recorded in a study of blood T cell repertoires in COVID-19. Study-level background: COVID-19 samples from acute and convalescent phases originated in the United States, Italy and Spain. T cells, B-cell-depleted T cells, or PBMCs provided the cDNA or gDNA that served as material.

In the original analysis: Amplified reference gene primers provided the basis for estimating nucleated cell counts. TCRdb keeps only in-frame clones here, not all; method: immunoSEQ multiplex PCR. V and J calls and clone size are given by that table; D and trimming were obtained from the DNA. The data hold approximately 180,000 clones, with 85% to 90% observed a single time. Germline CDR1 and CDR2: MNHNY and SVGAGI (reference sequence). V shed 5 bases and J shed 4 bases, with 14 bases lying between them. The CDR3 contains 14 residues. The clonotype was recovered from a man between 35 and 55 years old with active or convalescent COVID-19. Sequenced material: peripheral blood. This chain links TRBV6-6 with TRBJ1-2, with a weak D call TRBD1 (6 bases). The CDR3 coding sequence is TGTGCCAGCAGTCCTCAGGGGTTAGGCTATGGCTACACCTTC. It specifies CASSPQGLGYGYTF.